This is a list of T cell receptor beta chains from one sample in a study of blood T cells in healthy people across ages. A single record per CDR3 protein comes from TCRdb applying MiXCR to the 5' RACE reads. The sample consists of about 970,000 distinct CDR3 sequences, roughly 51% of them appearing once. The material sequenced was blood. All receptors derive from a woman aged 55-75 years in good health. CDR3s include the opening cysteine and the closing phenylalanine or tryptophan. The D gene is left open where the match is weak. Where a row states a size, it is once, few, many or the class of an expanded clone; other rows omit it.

CARGSPRGGEQYF,TGTGCCAGAGGTTCACCCAGGGGAGGCGAGCAGTACTTC,TRBJ2-7,NA,TRBV2,NA
CSVEGLQGASYNEQFF,TGCAGCGTTGAAGGATTACAGGGGGCGTCATACAATGAGCAGTTCTTC,TRBJ2-1,TRBD1,TRBV29-1,NA
CSADRGQRHSYEQYF,TGCAGTGCTGACAGGGGACAGCGCCACTCCTACGAGCAGTACTTC,TRBJ2-7,TRBD1,TRBV20-1,NA
CASSGQGIFHEQYF,TGTGCCAGCAGCGGACAGGGGATCTTCCACGAGCAGTACTTC,TRBJ2-7,TRBD1,TRBV28,few
CASSLIRADEQYF,TGTGCCAGCTCACTCATCAGGGCAGACGAGCAGTACTTC,TRBJ2-7,NA,TRBV18,few
CSVAGLAASSYNEQFF,TGCAGCGTAGCGGGACTAGCGGCAAGCTCCTACAATGAGCAGTTCTTC,TRBJ2-1,TRBD2,TRBV29-1,NA
CSAPRWGQGPNYGYTF,TGCAGTGCACCGCGATGGGGGCAGGGGCCCAACTATGGCTACACCTTC,TRBJ1-2,NA,TRBV20-1,NA
CASSPGQLTHYEQYF,TGTGCCAGCAGCCCGGGACAGCTGACCCATTACGAGCAGTACTTC,TRBJ2-7,TRBD1,TRBV6-6,NA
CSARDWGGRISTDTQYF,TGCAGTGCTAGAGATTGGGGCGGGAGGATAAGCACAGATACGCAGTATTTT,TRBJ2-3,TRBD2,TRBV20-1,few
CASTDRQETQYF,TGCGCCAGCACGGACCGTCAAGAGACCCAGTACTTC,TRBJ2-5,NA,TRBV5-1,few
CATSPRTSSSYNEQYF,TGTGCCACCAGCCCCCGGACGAGCAGCTCCTACAATGAGCAGTACTTC,TRBJ2-7,NA,TRBV15,NA